The 14 T cell receptor beta chains below all came from one sample that was sequenced in a study of blood T cell repertoires in COVID-19. Assay: immunoSEQ multiplex PCR; the TCRdb copy retains only in-frame clones and omits some. The sample lists 90,000 to 130,000 clones, roughly four fifths occurring once. Sequences were obtained from peripheral blood. The source is an older woman with acute or convalescent COVID-19.

This clone was seen once. The CDR3 region has the DNA TGTGCCAGCAGACCCGCGTCGTATAGCAATCAGCCCCAGCATTTT. Translating gives CASRPASYSNQPQHF. The chain employs TRBV27 and TRBJ1-5; D remains ambiguous. From germline, CDR1 is MNHEY and CDR2 SMNVEV (reference sequence). Trimming removed 6 bases from V and 0 bases from J, with 12 bases in between. CDR3 length equals 15 residues.

V usage is TRBV19 and J usage is TRBJ2-2, with D perhaps matching TRBD1 (5 bases). Germline V gene data show CDR1 as LNHDA and CDR2 as SQIVND (reference sequence). The ends were cut back, 10 bases at V and 0 bases at J, with 18 bases in the middle. The CDR3 is 16 amino acids. The CDR3 DNA reads TGTGCCACTAAGACAGCCACCTTGACGAACACCGGGGAGCTGTTTTTT. Translating it yields CATKTATLTNTGELFF.

This chain uses TRBV4-3 with TRBJ1-3, with 8 bases that match TRBD1. The germline CDR1 and CDR2 sequences are LGHNA and YSLEER. V trimming: 0 bases; J trimming: 3 bases; junction bases outside the gene matches: 4. The CDR3 contains 16 residues. In nucleotides, the CDR3 is TGCGCCAGCAGCCAAGAAAGGGACAGGAATGGAAACACCATATATTTT. It codes for CASSQERDRNGNTIYF.

This rearrangement joins TRBV6-5 to TRBJ1-2; 8 nucleotides agree with TRBD1. CDR3 length equals 15 residues. The V segment lost 6 bases and the J segment 7 bases; nucleotides outside the gene matches: 13. Germline V gene sequence: CDR1 MNHEY, CDR2 SVGAGI. The DNA of the CDR3 is TGTGCCAGCAGCGCGGACGGACAGGGTGGGTTTGGCTACACCTTC. Translated: CASSADGQGGFGYTF.

This clone has only one observation. J is TRBJ1-2 and V is TRBV5-5; D may be TRBD1 (6 bases). The germline gives CDR1 SGHKS, CDR2 YYEKEE (reference sequence). There are 14 residues in the CDR3. Trimming removed 0 bases at V and 4 bases at J, with 10 bases between. The CDR3 here is CASSLGGQSYGYTF. CDR3 bases: TGTGCCAGCAGCTTGGGGGGGCAGAGCTATGGCTACACCTTC.

The chain combines TRBV7-6 with TRBJ2-7; D may be TRBD2 (6 bases). The CDR3 contains 17 residues. V was clipped by 2 bases and J by 1 base, with 18 bases between them. Per the germline V gene, CDR1 is SGHVS and CDR2 is FNYEAQ. In nucleotides, the CDR3 is TGTGCCAGCAGCTTAAGCGCCGGCGCGGGGAAGTCCTACGAGCAGTACTTC. Its protein product is CASSLSAGAGKSYEQYF. The full variable domain, in which reference TRBV7-6 and TRBJ2-7 provide the parts outside the CDR3, is GAGVSQSPRYKVTKRGQDVALRCDPISGHVSLYWYRQALGQGPEFLTYFNYEAQQDKSGLPNDRFSAERPEGSISTLTIQRTEQRDSAMYRCASSLSAGAGKSYEQYFGPGTRLTVT.

The chain uses TRBV7-8 and TRBJ1-3; D gene ambiguous. This CDR3 comprises 17 residues. V lost 4 bases, J lost 1 base, and 17 bases lay in between. Germline CDR1 reads SGHVS; CDR2 reads FQNEAQ. DNA for the CDR3: TGTGCCAGCAGCTCCACGCGTAGAGGGTCGTCTGGAAACACCATATATTTT. Encoded protein: CASSSTRRGSSGNTIYF.

Here the CDR3 DNA reads TGTGCCAGCAGCCAAGAGATGAGTGGGGGCGCAGATACGCAGTATTTT. Encoded protein: CASSQEMSGGADTQYF. The chain joins TRBV3-1 (or the pseudogene TRBV3-2) to TRBJ2-3; D possibly corresponds to TRBD1 (6 bases). The CDR3 is 16 amino acids. Trimming shortened V by 0 bases and J by 4 bases, and 14 bases separated the two germline ends. CDR1 LGHDT and CDR2 YNNKEL come from the germline V gene (reference sequence).

The chain is built from TRBV7-2 and TRBJ1-2, with D uncertain. The CDR3 length is 13 residues. Trimming shortened V by 1 base and J by 10 bases, and 13 bases separated the two germline ends. The V gene's germline CDR1 is SGHTA and CDR2 FQGNSA. The CDR3 region is CASSLGARNVYTF. DNA of the CDR3: TGTGCCAGCAGCTTAGGAGCTAGGAATGTCTACACCTTC.

The rearrangement uses TRBV24-1 and TRBJ1-1; 9 bases map to TRBD1. The J segment lost 1 base and the V segment lost 2 bases, leaving 1 base of the junction unmatched. Germline V gene sequence: CDR1 KGHDR, CDR2 SFDVKD. This CDR3 has 15 residues. CDR3 DNA: TGTGCCACCAGTGATTCGACAGGGGGGAACACTGAAGCTTTCTTT. Protein sequence: CATSDSTGGNTEAFF.

The rearrangement uses TRBV21-1 and TRBJ2-7; the table's TRBD1 call for D was not verified on the DNA. TRBV21-1 is annotated as a pseudogene. The CDR3 covers 15 residues. The CDR3 DNA is TGTGCCAGCAGCCAATTTACCGGGACAAATCCTTTACGGGCCTTC. It codes for CASSQFTGTNPLRAF.

The chain joins TRBV7-2 to TRBJ1-5; 7 nucleotides align to TRBD1. V shed 2 bases and J 2 bases; nucleotides not matched to a gene: 3. The CDR3 sequence is 15 residues long. CDR1 and CDR2 (germline): SGHTA, FQGNSA. The CDR3 region is CASSLQGGGNQPQHF. CDR3 nucleotide sequence: TGTGCCAGCAGCTTACAGGGGGGCGGCAATCAGCCCCAGCATTTT.

The chain combines TRBV11-2 with TRBJ1-2; D might be TRBD1 (5 bases). V lost 5 bases to trimming and J lost 8 bases, with 15 bases between them. The CDR3 extends over 13 amino acids. The germline gives CDR1 SGHAT, CDR2 FQNNGV. The CDR3 loop reads CASSRRQYGGYTF. The CDR3 DNA is TGTGCCAGCAGCCGTAGACAGTACGGGGGCTACACCTTC. Combining the CDR3 with reference TRBV11-2 and TRBJ1-2 gives the whole variable domain EAGVAQSPRYKIIEKRQSVAFWCNPISGHATLYWYQQILGQGPKLLIQFQNNGVVDDSQLPKDRFSAERLKGVDSTLKIQPAKLEDSAVYLCASSRRQYGGYTFGSGTRLTVV.

The table lists this clone with a count of one. The DNA for the CDR3 is TGTGCCAGCAGAAACGCAGGGGGCAGTGGAAACACCATATATTTT. Translated, it gives CASRNAGGSGNTIYF. V and J are TRBV27 and TRBJ1-3; 8 bases align to TRBD1. Trimming removed 6 bases from V and 3 bases from J; junction bases left unmatched: 7. The germline CDR1 and CDR2 sequences are MNHEY and SMNVEV (reference sequence). The CDR3 is 15 amino acids.